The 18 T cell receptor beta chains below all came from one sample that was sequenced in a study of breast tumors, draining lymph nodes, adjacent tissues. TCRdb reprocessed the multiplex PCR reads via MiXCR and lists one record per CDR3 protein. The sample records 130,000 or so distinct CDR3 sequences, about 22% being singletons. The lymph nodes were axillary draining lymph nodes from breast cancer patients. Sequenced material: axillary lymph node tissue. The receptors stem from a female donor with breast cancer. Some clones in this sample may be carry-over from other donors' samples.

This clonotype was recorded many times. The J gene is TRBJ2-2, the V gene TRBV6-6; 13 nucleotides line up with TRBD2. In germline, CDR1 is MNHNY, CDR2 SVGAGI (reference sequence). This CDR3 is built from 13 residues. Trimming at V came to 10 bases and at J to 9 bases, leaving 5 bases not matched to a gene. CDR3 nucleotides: TGTGCCAACTCAGGGACTAGCGGGAGGGAGCTGTTTTTT. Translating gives CANSGTSGRELFF.

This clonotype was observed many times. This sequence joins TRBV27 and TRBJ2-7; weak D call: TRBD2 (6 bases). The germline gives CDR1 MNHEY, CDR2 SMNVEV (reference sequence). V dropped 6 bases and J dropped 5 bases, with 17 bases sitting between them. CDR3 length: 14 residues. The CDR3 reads CASRPSGGFDEQYF. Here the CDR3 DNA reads TGTGCCAGCAGACCCAGTGGGGGGTTCGACGAGCAGTACTTC.

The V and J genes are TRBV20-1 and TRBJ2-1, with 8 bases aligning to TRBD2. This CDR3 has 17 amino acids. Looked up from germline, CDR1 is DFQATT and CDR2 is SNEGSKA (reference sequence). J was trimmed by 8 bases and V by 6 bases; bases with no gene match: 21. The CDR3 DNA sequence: TGCAGTGCCACGTCCGGCCTCGGGACTAGACGGGTTGATGAGCAGTTCTTC. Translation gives CSATSGLGTRRVDEQFF.

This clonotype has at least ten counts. The CDR3 is CSARAGAASTDTQYF. CDR3 nucleotides: TGCAGTGCTAGGGCAGGGGCAGCTAGCACAGATACGCAGTATTTT. The chain uses TRBV20-1 and TRBJ2-3; a possible D gene is TRBD1 (6 bases). This CDR3 contains 15 residues. Germline CDR1 and CDR2: DFQATT and SNEGSKA (reference sequence). Trimming took off 3 bases at V and 0 bases at J, with 13 bases between the two ends.

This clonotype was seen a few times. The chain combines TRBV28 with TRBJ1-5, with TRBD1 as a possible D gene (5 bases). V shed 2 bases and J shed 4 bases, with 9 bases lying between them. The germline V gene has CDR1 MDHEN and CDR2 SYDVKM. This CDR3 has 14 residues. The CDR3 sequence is CASSLTGPNQPQHF. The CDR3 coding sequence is TGTGCCAGCAGTTTAACGGGGCCTAATCAGCCCCAGCATTTT. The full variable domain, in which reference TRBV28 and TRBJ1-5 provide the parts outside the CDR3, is DVKVTQSSRYLVKRTGEKVFLECVQDMDHENMFWYRQDPGLGLRLIYFSYDVKMKEKGDIPEGYSVSREKKERFSLILESASTNQTSMYLCASSLTGPNQPQHFGDGTRLSIL.

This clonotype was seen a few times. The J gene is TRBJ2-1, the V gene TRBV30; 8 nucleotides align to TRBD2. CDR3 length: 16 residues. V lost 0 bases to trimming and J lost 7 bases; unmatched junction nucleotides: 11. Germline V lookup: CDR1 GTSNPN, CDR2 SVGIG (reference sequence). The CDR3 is CAWSVPSGRMMNEQFF. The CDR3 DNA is TGTGCCTGGAGTGTCCCCAGCGGGAGAATGATGAATGAGCAGTTCTTC. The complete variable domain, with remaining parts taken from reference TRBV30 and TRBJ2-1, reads SQTIHQWPATLVQPVGSPLSLECTVEGTSNPNLYWYRQAAGRGLQLLFYSVGIGQISSEVPQNLSASRPQDRQFILSSKKLLLSDSGFYLCAWSVPSGRMMNEQFFGPGTRLTVL.

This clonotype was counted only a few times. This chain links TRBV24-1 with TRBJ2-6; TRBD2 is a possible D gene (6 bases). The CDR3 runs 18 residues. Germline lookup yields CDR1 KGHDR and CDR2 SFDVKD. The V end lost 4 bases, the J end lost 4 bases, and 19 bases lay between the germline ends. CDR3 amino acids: CATSDPAGSAAGANVLTF. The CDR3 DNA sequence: TGTGCCACCAGTGACCCCGCCGGGAGCGCGGCGGGGGCCAACGTCCTGACTTTC.

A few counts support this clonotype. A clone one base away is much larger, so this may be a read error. CDR3 protein: CASGPRGVNQYF. The CDR3 nucleotides read TGTGCCAGCGGCCCGAGGGGGGTAAACCAGTACTTC. The rearrangement uses TRBV12-3 or TRBV12-4 and TRBJ2-5; the D call may be TRBD1 or TRBD2 (6 bases each). V lost 8 bases to trimming and J lost 10 bases, with 17 bases between them. The CDR3 contains 12 residues.

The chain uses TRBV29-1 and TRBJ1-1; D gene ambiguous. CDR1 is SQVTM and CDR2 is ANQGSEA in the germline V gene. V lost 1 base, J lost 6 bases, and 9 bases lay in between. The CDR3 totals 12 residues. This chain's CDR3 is CSVEGLNPEAFF. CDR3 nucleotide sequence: TGCAGCGTTGAAGGCCTAAACCCTGAAGCTTTCTTT.

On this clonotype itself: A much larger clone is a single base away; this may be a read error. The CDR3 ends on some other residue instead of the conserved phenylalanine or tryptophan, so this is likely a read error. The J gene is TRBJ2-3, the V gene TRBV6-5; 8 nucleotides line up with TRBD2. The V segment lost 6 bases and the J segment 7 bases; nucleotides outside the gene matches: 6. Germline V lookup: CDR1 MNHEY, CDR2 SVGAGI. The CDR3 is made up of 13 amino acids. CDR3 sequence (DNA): TGTGCCAGCAGGGCAGCGGGAGTCCATACGCAGTATTCT. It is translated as CASRAAGVHTQYS.

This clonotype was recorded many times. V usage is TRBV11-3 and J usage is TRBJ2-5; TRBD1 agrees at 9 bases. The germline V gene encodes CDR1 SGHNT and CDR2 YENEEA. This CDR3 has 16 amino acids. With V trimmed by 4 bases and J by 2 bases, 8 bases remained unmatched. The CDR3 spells CASSSRTGAFQETQYF. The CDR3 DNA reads TGTGCCAGCAGCTCCCGGACAGGGGCGTTTCAAGAGACCCAGTACTTC.

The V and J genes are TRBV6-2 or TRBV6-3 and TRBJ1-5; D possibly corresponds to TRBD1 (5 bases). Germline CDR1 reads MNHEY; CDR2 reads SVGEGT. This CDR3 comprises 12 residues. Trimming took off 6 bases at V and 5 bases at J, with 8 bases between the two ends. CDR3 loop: CASRTGDQPQHF. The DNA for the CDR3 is TGTGCCAGCAGAACGGGGGATCAGCCCCAGCATTTT.

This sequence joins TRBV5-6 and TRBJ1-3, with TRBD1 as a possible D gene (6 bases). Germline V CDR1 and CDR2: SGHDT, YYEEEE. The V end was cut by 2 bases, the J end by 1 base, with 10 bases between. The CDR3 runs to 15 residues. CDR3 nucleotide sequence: TGTGCCAGCAGCTTCAGGGGACTTTCTGGAAACACCATATATTTT. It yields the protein CASSFRGLSGNTIYF.

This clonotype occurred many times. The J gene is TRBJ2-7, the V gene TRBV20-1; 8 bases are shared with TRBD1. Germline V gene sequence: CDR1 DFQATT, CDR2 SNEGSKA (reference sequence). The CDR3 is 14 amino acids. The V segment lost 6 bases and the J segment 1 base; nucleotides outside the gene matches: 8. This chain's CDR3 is CSASPGQASYEQYF. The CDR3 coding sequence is TGCAGTGCGTCCCCGGGACAGGCTTCCTACGAGCAGTACTTC.

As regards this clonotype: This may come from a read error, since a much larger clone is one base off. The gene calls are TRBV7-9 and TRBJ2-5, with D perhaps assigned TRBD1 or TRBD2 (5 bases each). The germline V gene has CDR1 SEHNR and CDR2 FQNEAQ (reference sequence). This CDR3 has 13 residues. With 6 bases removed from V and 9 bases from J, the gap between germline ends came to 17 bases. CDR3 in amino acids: CASRGDGIEAQYF. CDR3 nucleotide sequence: TGTGCCAGCAGGGGGGACGGGATCGAGGCCCAGTACTTC.

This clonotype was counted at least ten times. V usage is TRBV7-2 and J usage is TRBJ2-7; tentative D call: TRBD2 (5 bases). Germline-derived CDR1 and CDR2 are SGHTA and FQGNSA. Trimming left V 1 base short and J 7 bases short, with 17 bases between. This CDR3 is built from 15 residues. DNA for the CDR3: TGTGCCAGCAGCTTAGGGCGGCCTGGAAGAGGGGAGCAGTACTTC. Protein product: CASSLGRPGRGEQYF.

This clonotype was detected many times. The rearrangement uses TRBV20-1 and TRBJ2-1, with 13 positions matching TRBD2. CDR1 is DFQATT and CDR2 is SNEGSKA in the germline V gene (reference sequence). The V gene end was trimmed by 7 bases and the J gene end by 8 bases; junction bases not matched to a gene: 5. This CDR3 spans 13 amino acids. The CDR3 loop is CSGTSGSGDEQFF. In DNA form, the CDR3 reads TGCAGTGGGACTAGCGGGAGTGGTGATGAGCAGTTCTTC.

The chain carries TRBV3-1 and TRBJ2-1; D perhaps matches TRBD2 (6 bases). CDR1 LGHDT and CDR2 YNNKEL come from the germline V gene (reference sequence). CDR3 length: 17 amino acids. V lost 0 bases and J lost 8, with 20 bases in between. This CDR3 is CASSQDPRGRSTHEQFF. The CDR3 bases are TGTGCCAGCAGCCAAGATCCCCGGGGGAGGAGTACCCATGAGCAGTTCTTC.